This T cell receptor (beta chain) was retrieved from a study of blood T cell repertoires in COVID-19. Study information: Collection of acute and convalescent COVID-19 samples took place in the United States, Italy and Spain.

CDR1 SNHLY and CDR2 FYNNEI come from the germline V gene. The CDR3 is 15 residues long. The V and J ends lost 6 bases and 0 bases, in that order; junction bases with no gene match: 7. This clone turned up a few times. The same CDR3 arises from other DNA sequences in this sample as well. The Seattle patients joined while their infection was active and were tracked longitudinally afterward. Original analysis: Researchers report that nucleated cell counts were estimated from reference gene primer amplification. Method: immunoSEQ multiplex PCR; TCRdb's copy keeps in-frame clones and lacks some. V and J calls and clone size are given by that table; D and trimming were obtained from the DNA. This sample has roughly 100,000 clones, with 80% to 90% found just once.

Material for sequencing was peripheral blood. The clonotype was recovered from a human donor with COVID-19, enrolled during active disease. The donor label of this sample is uncertain. V gene TRBV2 combines with J gene TRBJ1-2; 7 bases agree with TRBD1. DNA for the CDR3: TGTGCCAGCAGGGCCACCGGGACAGCTAACTATGGCTACACCTTC. This gives the protein CASRATGTANYGYTF. Complete variable domain (other parts from reference TRBV2 and TRBJ1-2): EPEVTQTPSHQVTQMGQEVILRCVPISNHLYFYWYRQILGQKVEFLVSFYNNEISEKSEIFDDQFSVERPDGSNFTLKIRSTKLEDSAMYFCASRATGTANYGYTFGSGTRLTVV.